This T cell receptor beta chain was obtained from a study of cytomegalovirus exposure and HLA in healthy donors. Germline-derived CDR1 and CDR2 are MRHNA and SNTAGT. CDR3 size: 13 residues. V was cut by 7 bases and J by 8 bases, with 14 bases left in between. The PCR had 60 Vbeta and 13 Jbeta primers. Libraries were prepared by immunoSEQ multiplex PCR; TCRdb keeps only in-frame clonotypes and omits some of them. This sample yields approximately 100,000 clones, of which 76% are seen a single time; more than 10% belongs to the top ten. Material for sequencing was PBMCs. The chain employs TRBV6-4 and TRBJ1-4; tentatively, D is TRBD1 (6 bases). This receptor was obtained from a woman between 40 and 55 years old in good health and CMV-seropositive. DNA of the CDR3: TGTGCCAGCACTAACCAGGGGAGAGAAAAACTGTTTTTT. Translating it yields CASTNQGREKLFF.